The subject of this entry is one T cell receptor (beta chain). The antigen remains undetermined. Specified treatment: roughly 20 received Ad26.COV2.S at low or high dose, single or two shots; several received placebo; per-sample allocation not given. Day 63 following the first vaccine or placebo injection was when the samples were taken. Germline V lookup: CDR1 LGHNA, CDR2 YNFKEQ. The V end was cut by 5 bases, the J end by 6 bases, with 11 bases between. This CDR3 comprises 13 residues. Sequencing was performed with immunoSEQ multiplex PCR; in TCRdb, only in-frame clones are kept and a portion is missing. The sample includes a few hundred thousand clones, roughly 84% of them seen just once. The data were obtained in a study of Ad26.COV2.S vaccination and SARS-CoV-2 variants. Study results and caveats: Breadth, reportedly substantial, characterized the spike-specific CD8+ and CD4+ T cell responses after vaccination.

The TCR sequence derives from a person aged 18-60 years who received the Ad26.COV2.S COVID-19 vaccine or a placebo. Sample: peripheral blood, taken in a trial of Ad26.COV2.S vaccine versus placebo. The genes are TRBV4-2 and TRBJ1-5; D is uncertain. The DNA of the CDR3 is TGTGCCAGCAGCACAAGCCCTCGTCAGCCCCAGCATTTT. It is translated as CASSTSPRQPQHF.